This TCR beta chain was found in a study of T cells expressing NK-cell markers. The CDR3 covers 14 residues. Germline loops: CDR1 DFQATT, CDR2 SNEGSKA (reference sequence). TCRdb reprocessed the 5' RACE reads and keeps a single row for each CDR3 protein, giving no DNA. The sample has about 260,000 distinct CDR3 sequences. The sequenced sample consisted of blood T cells: a sorted CD56 or NKG2C T cell subset, CD4+ or CD8+ T cells, or bulk PBMC T cells (not recorded which). This chain links TRBV20-1 with TRBJ2-7; the TCRdb call, TRBD2, lacks DNA for checking. This receptor was obtained from a woman aged 18 to 75 in good health. CDR3 loop: CSARTSGVEYEQYF.